One and the same sample provided the 18 T cell receptor beta chains below, sequenced in a study of T cell clonotyping in hematopoietic cell transplantation. Clones were sequenced by immunoSEQ multiplex PCR, and TCRdb holds only the in-frame ones, with some missing. The top ten clones hold roughly 20% of a sample with 3,000 or so clones, 61% of them seen once. The sample in question was peripheral blood mononuclear cells, obtained 30 days after allogeneic stem cell transplant. These TCRs come from a female patient aged 25-40 years who had an allogeneic stem cell transplant, so T cells may come from the graft donor. Some clones in this sample may be carry-over from other donors' samples.

The chain is built from TRBV4-3 and TRBJ2-7; D is possibly TRBD1 (5 bases). Trimming shortened V by 0 bases and J by 5 bases, and 14 bases separated the two germline ends. Germline CDR1 reads LGHNA; CDR2 reads YSLEER. The CDR3 spans 15 residues. The CDR3 bases are TGCGCCAGCAGCCAAGACTGGCAGGGCTACGACGAGCAGTACTTC. Translation gives CASSQDWQGYDEQYF.

The chain is built from TRBV7-9 and TRBJ2-1, with no clear D. V was shortened by 7 bases and J by 8 bases, with 9 bases between the two germline ends. The CDR3 spans 11 residues. Germline V gene sequence: CDR1 SEHNR, CDR2 FQNEAQ (reference sequence). CDR3 amino acids: CASNRQDEQFF. The DNA of the CDR3 is TGTGCCAGCAACCGCCAGGATGAGCAGTTCTTC.

This chain links TRBV11-2 with TRBJ2-7; possible D gene TRBD2, 5 bases. This CDR3 has 16 residues. From germline, CDR1 is SGHAT and CDR2 FQNNGV. The ends were cut back, 4 bases at V and 0 bases at J, with 16 bases in the middle. The CDR3 is CASSSRTGISSYEQYF. In DNA form, the CDR3 reads TGTGCCAGCAGCTCTCGGACGGGGATAAGCTCCTACGAGCAGTACTTC.

This chain links TRBV25-1 with TRBJ2-7, with 7 bases lining up with TRBD1. The germline V gene has CDR1 MGHDK and CDR2 SYGVNS. V was pared by 8 bases and J by 5 bases, with 12 bases of the junction left unmatched. CDR3 length: 14 residues. CDR3 coding DNA: TGTGCCAGCGGTAGACAGGGACCCCCGGACGAGCAGTACTTC. As protein: CASGRQGPPDEQYF.

V and J are TRBV10-3 and TRBJ2-2; D is uncertain. Per germline, CDR1 ENHRY and CDR2 SYGVKD. V was pared by 7 bases and J by 5 bases, with 5 bases between. The CDR3 consists of 11 residues. The CDR3 nucleotides are TGTGCCATCACAGAGACCGGGGAGCTGTTTTTT. Its translation is CAITETGELFF.

The rearrangement joins TRBV15 to TRBJ2-1; TRBD1 is a possible D gene (5 bases). Germline V lookup: CDR1 LNHNV, CDR2 YYDKDF (reference sequence). The CDR3 runs to 15 residues. The V and J ends lost 0 bases and 7 bases respectively, with 13 bases between them. This chain's CDR3 is CATSRDLGAGNEQFF. CDR3 nucleotide sequence: TGTGCCACCAGCAGAGATCTAGGGGCAGGGAATGAGCAGTTCTTC.

The chain carries TRBV7-9 and TRBJ2-5; D may be TRBD2 (6 bases). Trimming removed 3 bases from V and 13 bases from J, with 9 bases in between. Germline V gives CDR1 SEHNR, CDR2 FQNEAQ (reference sequence). This CDR3 is built from 10 residues. CDR3 sequence reads: CASSFRDLYF. DNA for the CDR3: TGTGCCAGCAGCTTCCGGGACTTGTACTTC.

The chain uses TRBV5-1 and TRBJ2-7, with 10 nucleotides matching TRBD2. CDR3 size: 16 residues. V was pared by 1 base and J by 5 bases, with 9 bases of the junction left unmatched. Germline V gene data show CDR1 as SGHRS and CDR2 as YFSETQ. DNA of the CDR3: TGCGCCAGCAGCTTGTTGCTAGCGGGGGAGAGAGACGAGCAGTACTTC. Its protein is CASSLLLAGERDEQYF.

J is TRBJ1-1 and V is TRBV7-2; D is possibly TRBD1 (5 bases). V lost 4 bases, J lost 8 bases, and 11 bases lay in between. This CDR3 has 12 amino acids. Germline CDR1 and CDR2: SGHTA and FQGNSA. The CDR3 coding sequence is TGTGCCAGCAGCTCACGCGAGGGGGAAGCTTTCTTT. Protein: CASSSREGEAFF.

The V and J genes are TRBV29-1 and TRBJ2-1; D tentatively reads TRBD1 or TRBD2 (6 bases each). This CDR3 region has 14 residues. Germline lookup yields CDR1 SQVTM and CDR2 ANQGSEA. V lost 2 bases to trimming and J lost 8 bases, with 16 bases between them. CDR3 in DNA: TGCAGCGTTGAAACGGGGGCCATCAACGATGAGCAGTTCTTC. It yields the protein CSVETGAINDEQFF.

The chain is built from TRBV6-5 and TRBJ1-2; the D gene is possibly TRBD1 (6 bases). The ends were cut back, 2 bases at V and 5 bases at J, with 15 bases in the middle. The CDR3 is 15 amino acids. Germline CDR1 and CDR2: MNHEY and SVGAGI. The CDR3 reads CASSYGPQGTYGYTF. The CDR3 DNA reads TGTGCCAGCAGTTACGGTCCCCAGGGGACTTATGGCTACACCTTC.

The CDR3 nucleotides read TGTGCCAGCAGCTTAGCACTCATGGGGACAGGGACCGGGGAGCTGTTTTTT. It encodes CASSLALMGTGTGELFF. The chain uses TRBV13 and TRBJ2-2, with 9 bases fitting TRBD1. CDR1 PRHDT and CDR2 FYEKMQ come from the germline V gene (reference sequence). The CDR3 runs to 17 residues. The J segment lost 5 bases and the V segment lost 1 base, leaving 8 bases of the junction unmatched.

This clone is categorized as large. The genes are TRBV19 and TRBJ2-7, with 8 bases identical to TRBD1. The V gene end was trimmed by 1 base and the J gene end by 0 bases; junction bases not matched to a gene: 2. The CDR3 consists of 15 residues. Germline values: CDR1 LNHDA, CDR2 SQIVND (reference sequence). This CDR3 reads CASSIGTGPSYEQYF. DNA of the CDR3: TGTGCCAGTAGTATAGGGACAGGGCCCTCCTACGAGCAGTACTTC.

The chain is built from TRBV9 and TRBJ2-6, with 7 bases lining up with TRBD1. The ends lost 6 bases at V and 0 bases at J; junction bases unmatched: 3. Germline V gives CDR1 SGDLS, CDR2 YYNGEE. The CDR3 totals 15 residues. The CDR3 coding sequence is TGTGCCAGCACCACAGGGGTCTCTGGGGCCAACGTCCTGACTTTC. As protein: CASTTGVSGANVLTF.

The chain employs TRBV27 and TRBJ2-5; 11 nucleotides align to TRBD2. Germline lookup yields CDR1 MNHEY and CDR2 SMNVEV (reference sequence). Germline trimming cut 3 bases from V and 3 bases from J; bases unmatched to any gene: 15. The CDR3 is 19 amino acids. The CDR3 region has the DNA TGTGCCAGCAGTTTCACCGGGACTAGCGGTACACGGCCAAAAGAGACCCAGTACTTC. This encodes CASSFTGTSGTRPKETQYF.

This chain connects TRBV6-6 to TRBJ1-6; unclear D gene. Germline CDR1 MNHNY, CDR2 SVGAGI (reference sequence). Trimming removed 7 bases from V and 7 bases from J, with 8 bases in between. The CDR3 spans 12 residues. CDR3 residues: CASTGTNSPLHF. The DNA of the CDR3 is TGTGCCAGCACAGGAACAAATTCACCCCTCCACTTT.

This chain links TRBV27 with TRBJ2-7, with D maybe TRBD2 (5 bases). The CDR3 covers 13 residues. Germline assignment: CDR1 MNHEY and CDR2 SMNVEV (reference sequence). Trimming stripped 6 bases from V and 2 bases from J, with 11 bases between. CDR3 DNA: TGTGCCAGCAGCCCCGGAGGCACCTACGAGCAGTACTTC. It translates to CASSPGGTYEQYF.

The chain carries TRBV29-1 and TRBJ2-6; D is perhaps TRBD1 or TRBD2 (5 bases each). V gave up 6 bases and J gave up 6 bases, with 18 bases separating them. Looked up from germline, CDR1 is SQVTM and CDR2 is ANQGSEA. This CDR3 has 15 residues. The CDR3: CSVAGAVKAANVLTF. The CDR3 region has the DNA TGCAGCGTAGCCGGGGCCGTCAAGGCGGCCAACGTCCTGACTTTC.